A single sample is the source of the 8 T cell receptor beta chains below, sequenced in a study of shared clonotypes between healthy human individuals. Clones were sequenced by immunoSEQ multiplex PCR, and TCRdb holds only the in-frame ones, with some missing. The sample gives fewer than 1.6 million clones, approximately 98.5% of which show up once; around 0.33% is in the top ten. The source material was naive CD4+ T cells sorted from blood. Indicated subset: CD45RA+ positively selected. The receptor set was obtained from a man aged 25 to 40 in good health.

The CDR3 loop is CASSVGTTYGYTF. The CDR3 region has the DNA TGTGCCAGCAGCGTAGGAACGACTTATGGCTACACCTTC. The chain combines TRBV9 with TRBJ1-2; the D is unclear. Per germline, CDR1 SGDLS and CDR2 YYNGEE. CDR3 length: 13 amino acids. V was pared by 0 bases and J by 5 bases, with 8 bases between.

This chain uses TRBV7-9 with TRBJ2-7, with D tentatively TRBD1 (5 bases). With 4 bases removed from V and 2 bases from J, the gap between germline ends came to 9 bases. The CDR3 spans 13 residues. Germline CDR1 is SEHNR and CDR2 is FQNEAQ (reference sequence). CDR3 nucleotide sequence: TGTGCCAGCAGCTCAAGGGGCCCCTACGAGCAGTACTTC. This encodes CASSSRGPYEQYF.

The chain links TRBV10-1 to TRBJ1-1; D gene ambiguous. The CDR3 is made up of 13 amino acids. Trimming removed 2 bases at V and 0 bases at J, with 4 bases between. Germline V gene lookup returns CDR1 WNHNN and CDR2 SYGVQD (reference sequence). CDR3 in DNA: TGCGCCAGCAGTGAGGCTGTGAACACTGAAGCTTTCTTT. It is translated as CASSEAVNTEAFF.

This clone has a single count. The V and J genes are TRBV7-9 and TRBJ2-7; D may be TRBD1 (6 bases). V lost 5 bases and J 5 bases, leaving 13 bases between the germline ends. The CDR3 runs 13 residues. Germline values: CDR1 SEHNR, CDR2 FQNEAQ (reference sequence). CDR3 sequence reads: CASSDTGFNEQYF. In DNA form, the CDR3 reads TGTGCCAGCAGCGATACAGGGTTCAACGAGCAGTACTTC. Variable domain in full (rest from reference TRBV7-9 and TRBJ2-7): DTGVSQNPRHKITKRGQNVTFRCDPISEHNRLYWYRQTLGQGPEFLTYFQNEAQLEKSRLLSDRFSAERPKGSFSTLEIQRTEQGDSAMYLCASSDTGFNEQYFGPGTRLTVT.

The V call is TRBV5-4, the J call TRBJ1-1; no reliable D call. The CDR3 contains 13 residues. Trimming removed 1 base from V and 5 bases from J, with 9 bases in between. From germline, CDR1 is SGHNT and CDR2 YYREEE (reference sequence). Here the CDR3 reads CASSLYWSTEAFF. CDR3 sequence (DNA): TGTGCCAGCAGCTTGTACTGGAGTACTGAAGCTTTCTTT.

The CDR3 DNA follows: TGTGCCAGCAGCCCACAACTTCGGTCCCATGGCTACACCTTC. Amino acids: CASSPQLRSHGYTF. The gene calls are TRBV11-2 and TRBJ1-2, with unresolved D. CDR1 is SGHAT and CDR2 is FQNNGV in the germline V gene. Trimming took off 5 bases at V and 6 bases at J, with 16 bases between the two ends. The CDR3 spans 14 residues.

The chain links TRBV7-9 to TRBJ1-5; 12 nucleotides agree with TRBD1. V lost 5 bases and J lost 0; bases outside the gene matches: 11. Germline loops: CDR1 SEHNR, CDR2 FQNEAQ (reference sequence). The CDR3 spans 19 residues. CDR3 sequence reads: CASSGPPGQGAGSNQPQHF. CDR3 nucleotide sequence: TGTGCCAGCAGCGGACCCCCGGGACAGGGGGCCGGTAGCAATCAGCCCCAGCATTTT.

The chain recombines TRBV15 with TRBJ1-2; D remains ambiguous. Germline V gene data show CDR1 as LNHNV and CDR2 as YYDKDF (reference sequence). CDR3 length: 15 amino acids. V was shortened by 2 bases and J by 3 bases, with 13 bases between the two germline ends. The CDR3 is CATSRYREGDYGYTF. The CDR3 nucleotides are TGTGCCACCAGCAGATACCGGGAGGGAGACTATGGCTACACCTTC.